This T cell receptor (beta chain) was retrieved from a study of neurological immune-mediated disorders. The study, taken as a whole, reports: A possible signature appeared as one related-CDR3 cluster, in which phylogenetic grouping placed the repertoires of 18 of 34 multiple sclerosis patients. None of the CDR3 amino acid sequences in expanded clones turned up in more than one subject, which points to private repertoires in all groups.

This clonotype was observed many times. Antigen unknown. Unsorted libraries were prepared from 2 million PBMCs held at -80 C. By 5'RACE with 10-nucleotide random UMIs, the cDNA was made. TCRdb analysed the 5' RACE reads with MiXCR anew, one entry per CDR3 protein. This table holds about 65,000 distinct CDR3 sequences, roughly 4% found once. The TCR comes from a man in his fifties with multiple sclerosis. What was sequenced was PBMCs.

The CDR3 DNA reads TGCGCCAGCAGCCCGGGGACAGCCCTAAACACTGAAGCTTTCTTT. This sequence encodes CASSPGTALNTEAFF. The rearrangement uses TRBV5-1 and TRBJ1-1, with TRBD1 matching 7 bases. CDR1 is SGHRS, CDR2 YFSETQ, per germline. J was trimmed by 2 bases and V by 4 bases; bases with no gene match: 8. The CDR3 has 15 residues.